Below, 23 T cell receptor beta chains from the same sample are listed, as sequenced in a study of blood T cell repertoires in COVID-19. Assay: immunoSEQ multiplex PCR; the TCRdb copy retains only in-frame clones and omits some. The sample lists 79,000 or so clones, around 84% seen once, with roughly 11% in the top ten. The sequenced sample was peripheral blood. These receptors came from a man in his sixties with COVID-19, enrolled during active disease.

The chain carries TRBV7-9 and TRBJ2-1; no firm D call. The CDR3 runs to 13 residues. Germline values: CDR1 SEHNR, CDR2 FQNEAQ (reference sequence). Deletions cut 4 bases from V and 2 bases from J, with 6 bases between. The CDR3 DNA is TGTGCCAGCAGCTCCTCCCCCTACAATGAGCAGTTCTTC. Translation: CASSSSPYNEQFF.

To note about this clone: This clone may be a read error of a much larger clone one base away. The chain joins TRBV7-9 to TRBJ2-5, with 9 nucleotides matching TRBD2. CDR3 length: 16 residues. The germline CDR1 and CDR2 sequences are SEHNR and FQNEAQ (reference sequence). CDR3 region: CANSSMVRGGQETQYF. The DNA of the CDR3 is TGTGCCAACAGCTCTATGGTGCGGGGGGGTCAAGAGACCCAGTACTTC.

In its sample, this clone was seen a few times. The chain is built from TRBV7-2 and TRBJ2-1; D is ambiguous. In germline, CDR1 is SGHTA, CDR2 FQGNSA. The CDR3 has 14 amino acids. V lost 1 base and J 4 bases, leaving 8 bases between the germline ends. The CDR3 sequence is CASSLVVVYNEQFF. In DNA form, the CDR3 reads TGTGCCAGCAGCTTAGTTGTAGTTTACAATGAGCAGTTCTTC.

The chain joins TRBV5-1 to TRBJ1-2, with 9 bases identical to TRBD1. The CDR3 consists of 15 residues. Germline V gene lookup returns CDR1 SGHRS and CDR2 YFSETQ. V shed 0 bases, J shed 7 bases, and the junction held 7 bases outside the gene matches. The CDR3 here is CASSLEGTGMLGYTF. The CDR3 bases are TGCGCCAGCAGCTTGGAGGGGACAGGGATGCTTGGCTACACCTTC.

The rearrangement links TRBV10-1 to TRBJ2-3, with 11 bases matching TRBD2. The CDR3 totals 15 residues. The V gene end was trimmed by 4 bases and the J gene end by 4 bases; junction bases not matched to a gene: 4. Germline values: CDR1 WNHNN, CDR2 SYGVQD (reference sequence). The CDR3 spells CASSGTSGSSDTQYF. The CDR3 region has the DNA TGCGCCAGCAGTGGCACTAGCGGGAGTTCAGATACGCAGTATTTT.

The chain has TRBV3-1 (or the pseudogene TRBV3-2) and TRBJ2-7, with D hard to call. This CDR3 has 16 residues. V gave up 4 bases and J gave up 0 bases, with 16 bases separating them. Germline CDR1 LGHDT, CDR2 YNNKEL (reference sequence). The CDR3 bases are TGTGCCAGCAGCCCCCCCGTGGGCCCCGCCTCCTACGAGCAGTACTTC. Amino acids: CASSPPVGPASYEQYF.

V is TRBV6-5 and J is TRBJ1-5; D may be TRBD1 (6 bases). V lost 6 bases and J lost 4, with 10 bases in between. Germline V gene lookup returns CDR1 MNHEY and CDR2 SVGAGI. The CDR3 runs to 13 residues. The CDR3 loop reads CASRKDRNQPQHF. The DNA for the CDR3 is TGTGCCAGCAGAAAGGACAGAAATCAGCCCCAGCATTTT.

The CDR3 sequence: CASSLELAGEDEQFF. CDR3 DNA sequence: TGCGCCAGCAGCTTGGAACTAGCGGGGGAGGATGAGCAGTTCTTC. J is TRBJ2-1 and V is TRBV5-1, with 11 bases identical to TRBD2. CDR1 and CDR2 from the germline V gene are SGHRS and YFSETQ. V was clipped by 0 bases and J by 8 bases; unmatched bases: 4. This CDR3 comprises 15 residues.

The V gene is TRBV2, the J gene TRBJ2-5; TRBD2 matches 12 bases. The CDR3 runs 14 residues. Per germline, CDR1 SNHLY and CDR2 FYNNEI. V lost 4 bases and J lost 4; bases outside the gene matches: 1. CDR3 bases: TGTGCCAGCAGTGTGACTAGCGGGGGAGAGACCCAGTACTTC. Amino acid sequence: CASSVTSGGETQYF.

V gene TRBV7-2 combines with J gene TRBJ2-3, with D perhaps matching TRBD2 (6 bases). V was shortened by 6 bases and J by 2 bases, with 18 bases between the two germline ends. There are 16 residues in the CDR3. Germline CDR1 reads SGHTA; CDR2 reads FQGNSA. CDR3 amino acids: CASRRGARGPTDTQYF. CDR3 bases: TGTGCCAGCAGACGAGGCGCGCGGGGACCCACAGATACGCAGTATTTT.

The gene calls are TRBV28 and TRBJ1-1; 8 bases line up with TRBD1. The trim removed 8 bases at V and 6 bases at J, leaving 2 bases unmatched. Germline-derived CDR1 and CDR2 are MDHEN and SYDVKM. This CDR3 has 11 amino acids. Here the CDR3 reads CASGDRSEAFF. CDR3 in DNA: TGTGCCAGCGGGGACAGGTCTGAAGCTTTCTTT. The full variable domain, with the rest looked up from reference TRBV28 and TRBJ1-1, is DVKVTQSSRYLVKRTGEKVFLECVQDMDHENMFWYRQDPGLGLRLIYFSYDVKMKEKGDIPEGYSVSREKKERFSLILESASTNQTSMYLCASGDRSEAFFGQGTRLTVV.

The chain couples TRBV6-2 or TRBV6-3 to TRBJ1-2; tentatively, D is TRBD1 (5 bases). The length of the CDR3 is 15 residues. Germline V gene sequence: CDR1 MNHEY, CDR2 SVGEGT. Trimming removed 0 bases from V and 1 base from J, with 9 bases in between. CDR3 coding DNA: TGTGCCAGCAGTTACTCGACCGACAGTAACTATGGCTACACCTTC. As protein: CASSYSTDSNYGYTF.

The J gene is TRBJ1-6, the V gene TRBV9, with D possibly TRBD1 on 6 matching bases. The length of the CDR3 is 16 residues. V lost 4 bases and J lost 9, with 20 bases in between. Germline V gives CDR1 SGDLS, CDR2 YYNGEE. CDR3 sequence (DNA): TGTGCCAGCAGCCCCCGAGGGGGGTGGGAGGGTTCACCCCTCCACTTT. This gives the protein CASSPRGGWEGSPLHF.

V is TRBV11-3 and J is TRBJ2-2; 13 bases match TRBD2. Trimming at V came to 5 bases and at J to 7 bases, leaving 7 bases not matched to a gene. This CDR3 has 16 residues. Germline V gene lookup returns CDR1 SGHNT and CDR2 YENEEA. This chain's CDR3 is CASSPRTSGSVGELFF. The CDR3 DNA sequence: TGTGCCAGCAGCCCTAGGACTAGCGGGAGTGTCGGGGAGCTGTTTTTT.

The V and J genes are TRBV5-6 and TRBJ1-5; a possible D gene is TRBD1 (5 bases). CDR1 is SGHDT and CDR2 is YYEEEE in the germline V gene. The CDR3 extends over 15 amino acids. Trimming pared 2 bases from V and 2 bases from J, leaving 11 bases between. The chain's CDR3 is CASSFLSRGNQPQHF. CDR3 sequence (DNA): TGTGCCAGCAGCTTCCTCTCCAGGGGCAATCAGCCCCAGCATTTT.

The V and J genes are TRBV5-1 and TRBJ2-5; D call uncertain. Between the trimmed V and J ends, which lost 0 bases and 5 bases, there was a span of 5 bases. Germline loops: CDR1 SGHRS, CDR2 YFSETQ. The CDR3 spans 12 residues. The CDR3 loop reads CASSLVGETQYF. The CDR3 DNA reads TGCGCCAGCAGCTTGGTCGGGGAGACCCAGTACTTC.

The chain couples TRBV4-2 to TRBJ2-1; D gene unclear. CDR1 is LGHNA and CDR2 is YNFKEQ in the germline V gene. This CDR3 has 13 amino acids. Trimming pared 0 bases from V and 8 bases from J, leaving 8 bases between. For the CDR3, the DNA is TGTGCCAGCAGCCAAGATCCCCGGGATGAGCAGTTCTTC. It yields the protein CASSQDPRDEQFF.

The chain recombines TRBV19 with TRBJ1-1, with D tentatively TRBD1 (5 bases). The CDR3 spans 13 residues. Trimming took off 4 bases at V and 3 bases at J, with 9 bases between the two ends. Germline V gene lookup returns CDR1 LNHDA and CDR2 SQIVND (reference sequence). CDR3 in DNA: TGTGCCAGTAGTACCCTACAGGACACTGAAGCTTTCTTT. Translating gives CASSTLQDTEAFF.

CDR3 nucleotides: TGTGCCAGTAGCCTCACAGATTCCCAAGAGACCCAGTACTTC. Protein product: CASSLTDSQETQYF. The rearrangement uses TRBV19 and TRBJ2-5, with D unclear. Germline CDR1 and CDR2: LNHDA and SQIVND (reference sequence). V lost 6 bases to trimming and J lost 1 base, with 12 bases between them. This CDR3 is built from 14 residues. The full variable domain, completed using reference TRBV19 and TRBJ2-5, is DGGITQSPKYLFRKEGQNVTLSCEQNLNHDAMYWYRQDPGQGLRLIYYSQIVNDFQKGDIAEGYSVSREKKESFPLTVTSAQKNPTAFYLCASSLTDSQETQYFGPGTRLLVL.

The chain has TRBV12-5 and TRBJ1-2, with a weak D call TRBD1 (6 bases). This CDR3 is built from 17 residues. Per germline, CDR1 LGHNT and CDR2 FRNRAP. The V end was cut by 0 bases, the J end by 0 bases, with 14 bases between. Written as DNA, the CDR3 is TGTGCTAGTGGTTTGGTACGTGGGGGGGCCCCTAACTATGGCTACACCTTC. It is translated as CASGLVRGGAPNYGYTF. Using reference TRBV12-5 and TRBJ1-2 for the parts outside the CDR3, the full variable domain is DARVTQTPRHKVTEMGQEVTMRCQPILGHNTVFWYRQTMMQGLELLAYFRNRAPLDDSGMPKDRFSAEMPDATLATLKIQPSEPRDSAVYFCASGLVRGGAPNYGYTFGSGTRLTVV.

This clone was detected once. V usage is TRBV24-1 and J usage is TRBJ2-1; 8 bases are a match to TRBD2. Germline V gene data show CDR1 as KGHDR and CDR2 as SFDVKD. The CDR3 covers 15 residues. Unmatched junction bases numbered 13, after V lost 9 bases and J lost 7 bases. CDR3 protein: CATQKVSGGVNEQFF. CDR3 sequence (DNA): TGTGCCACCCAAAAGGTCTCGGGGGGGGTGAATGAGCAGTTCTTC.

The chain combines TRBV6-5 with TRBJ1-5, with 7 positions matching TRBD1. Germline values: CDR1 MNHEY, CDR2 SVGAGI. The CDR3 covers 15 residues. Trimming cost V 3 bases and J 5 bases; bases outside gene matches: 7. The CDR3 DNA sequence: TGTGCCAGCAGTTATTACAGGGGAGAAGATCAGCCCCAGCATTTT. Its translation is CASSYYRGEDQPQHF.

The chain links TRBV30 to TRBJ1-2; D is possibly TRBD1 (5 bases). V was cut by 3 bases and J by 6 bases, with 11 bases left in between. Germline V gene sequence: CDR1 GTSNPN, CDR2 SVGIG (reference sequence). CDR3 length: 12 residues. The DNA of the CDR3 is TGTGCCTGGAGCCTGACAGAGGATGGCTACACCTTC. This translates into CAWSLTEDGYTF. Full variable domain (rest looked up from reference TRBV30 and TRBJ1-2): SQTIHQWPATLVQPVGSPLSLECTVEGTSNPNLYWYRQAAGRGLQLLFYSVGIGQISSEVPQNLSASRPQDRQFILSSKKLLLSDSGFYLCAWSLTEDGYTFGSGTRLTVV.